These 18 T cell receptor beta chains were all obtained from the same sample, sequenced in a study of cytomegalovirus exposure and HLA in healthy donors. Researchers ran the PCR with 60 Vbeta and 13 Jbeta primers. The data were produced by immunoSEQ multiplex PCR, yet TCRdb's version contains in-frame clones alone and is incomplete. The table lists 120,000 to 150,000 clones, approximately 57% of them singletons. The specimen sequenced was PBMCs. These receptors all stem from a male donor in good health and CMV-seronegative.

CDR3 in DNA: TGTGCCAGCAGCTTAGTGGCCGGACAGGCTTACACTGAAGCTTTCTTT. It specifies CASSLVAGQAYTEAFF. V and J are TRBV7-2 and TRBJ1-1, with 7 bases identical to TRBD1. The CDR3 totals 16 residues. J lost 3 bases, V lost 1 base, and 8 bases had no gene match. The germline V gene has CDR1 SGHTA and CDR2 FQGNSA.

In its sample, this clone was seen a few times. The chain is built from TRBV10-2 and TRBJ2-7; D is ambiguous. Per germline, CDR1 WSHSY and CDR2 SAAADI. V was pared by 0 bases and J by 4 bases, with 13 bases between. The CDR3 runs to 15 residues. CDR3 residues: CASSESVAPVYEQYF. The CDR3 nucleotides read TGCGCCAGCAGTGAGTCGGTCGCCCCGGTGTACGAGCAGTACTTC.

This clone was counted between two and nine times. The chain has TRBV2 and TRBJ2-5; no clear D. Germline loops: CDR1 SNHLY, CDR2 FYNNEI. The CDR3 totals 13 residues. Trimming left V 1 base short and J 2 bases short, with 5 bases between. CDR3 residues: CASSEGAQETQYF. In nucleotides, the CDR3 is TGTGCCAGCAGTGAAGGGGCTCAAGAGACCCAGTACTTC.

The chain uses TRBV2 and TRBJ2-7, with TRBD1 identical over 7 bases. Germline assignment: CDR1 SNHLY and CDR2 FYNNEI. Losses at the gene ends were 6 bases for V and 4 bases for J; bases not matched to a gene: 12. The CDR3 is 15 amino acids. CDR3 in amino acids: CASRSDRDGTYEQYF. The CDR3 DNA follows: TGTGCCAGCAGAAGTGACAGGGACGGTACTTACGAGCAGTACTTC.

J is TRBJ2-7 and V is TRBV4-1; TRBD2 agrees at 10 bases. CDR1 and CDR2 from the germline V gene are MGHRA and YSYEKL. V dropped 1 base and J dropped 2; count of bases not matched to a gene: 5. The CDR3 has 16 amino acids. CDR3 bases: TGCGCCAGCAGCCAAGTTCGAGCGGGGGGGCCCTACGAGCAGTACTTC. Protein: CASSQVRAGGPYEQYF.

This clone was recorded a few times. V gene TRBV7-3 combines with J gene TRBJ1-1, with D possibly matching TRBD1 (5 bases). The CDR3 has 13 amino acids. The germline V gene encodes CDR1 SGHTA and CDR2 FQGTGA. V lost 5 bases and J 4 bases, leaving 11 bases between the germline ends. Written as DNA, the CDR3 is TGTGCCAGCAGCCAAACAAGGGGCACTGAAGCTTTCTTT. This encodes CASSQTRGTEAFF.

This chain joins TRBV5-1 and TRBJ2-7, with 10 nucleotides matching TRBD2. Germline CDR1 is SGHRS and CDR2 is YFSETQ. This CDR3 has 16 residues. J lost 0 bases, V lost 2 bases, and 5 bases had no gene match. The CDR3 protein is CASSLTLAGGSYEQYF. CDR3 nucleotide sequence: TGCGCCAGCAGCTTAACGTTAGCGGGGGGCTCCTACGAGCAGTACTTC.

This chain joins TRBV6-1 and TRBJ2-5; a weak D match, TRBD1 (5 bases). Germline V lookup: CDR1 MNHNS, CDR2 SASEGT. The V gene lost 7 bases and the J gene lost 5 bases, with 14 bases spanning the gap. This CDR3 has 13 residues. CDR3 DNA: TGTGCCAGCAAGCAGGACAACGAGGAGACCCAGTACTTC. This codes for CASKQDNEETQYF.

The J gene is TRBJ1-3, the V gene TRBV19; TRBD1 aligns across 8 bases. There are 15 residues in the CDR3. The ends lost 7 bases at V and 8 bases at J; junction bases unmatched: 13. Germline V lookup: CDR1 LNHDA, CDR2 SQIVND (reference sequence). The CDR3 sequence is CASTRGQGASDTIYF. DNA of the CDR3: TGTGCCAGTACCCGCGGGCAGGGGGCCTCGGACACCATATATTTT. The full variable domain, with the rest looked up from reference TRBV19 and TRBJ1-3, is DGGITQSPKYLFRKEGQNVTLSCEQNLNHDAMYWYRQDPGQGLRLIYYSQIVNDFQKGDIAEGYSVSREKKESFPLTVTSAQKNPTAFYLCASTRGQGASDTIYFGEGSWLTVV.

This chain joins TRBV7-2 and TRBJ2-7; 11 nucleotides line up with TRBD1. The J segment lost 4 bases and the V segment lost 1 base, leaving 9 bases of the junction unmatched. Germline assignment: CDR1 SGHTA and CDR2 FQGNSA. This CDR3 contains 17 residues. The CDR3: CASSLVGGGTGGYEQYF. The CDR3 nucleotides are TGTGCCAGCAGCTTAGTCGGAGGGGGGACAGGGGGTTACGAGCAGTACTTC.

V and J are TRBV5-6 and TRBJ1-5, with D uncertain. Germline-derived CDR1 and CDR2 are SGHDT and YYEEEE. CDR3 length: 13 amino acids. V was clipped by 2 bases and J by 2 bases, with 5 bases between them. The CDR3 region is CASSLTGNQPQHF. CDR3 bases: TGTGCCAGCAGCTTAACAGGCAATCAGCCCCAGCATTTT. Using reference TRBV5-6 and TRBJ1-5 for the parts outside the CDR3, the full variable domain is DAGVTQSPTHLIKTRGQQVTLRCSPKSGHDTVSWYQQALGQGPQFIFQYYEEEERQRGNFPDRFSGHQFPNYSSELNVNALLLGDSALYLCASSLTGNQPQHFGDGTRLSIL.

This clone was found a few times. The V call is TRBV19, the J call TRBJ2-2, with 8 positions matching TRBD2. Germline CDR1 LNHDA, CDR2 SQIVND (reference sequence). The CDR3 runs 16 residues. V lost 4 bases to trimming and J lost 1 base; unmatched junction nucleotides: 5. CDR3 DNA: TGTGCCAGTAGTAAGCGGGGGTTCGGGAACACCGGGGAGCTGTTTTTT. Translated: CASSKRGFGNTGELFF.

The chain links TRBV28 to TRBJ1-1; 8 bases align to TRBD1. The J segment lost 2 bases and the V segment lost 4 bases, leaving 6 bases of the junction unmatched. This CDR3 region has 15 residues. The V gene's germline CDR1 is MDHEN and CDR2 SYDVKM. CDR3 sequence reads: CASSSAGTGNTEAFF. In nucleotides, the CDR3 is TGTGCCAGCAGTTCTGCCGGGACAGGTAACACTGAAGCTTTCTTT.

This clone was counted between two and nine times. Its ends do not fully match the called genes, so a read error is possible. The J gene is TRBJ1-3, the V gene TRBV4-2, with 10 bases matching TRBD1. The CDR3 loop spans 17 amino acids. Germline CDR1 reads LGHNA; CDR2 reads YNFKEQ. The CDR3 protein is CASSQGTGASSRNTIYF. The CDR3 DNA is TGTGCCAGCAGCCAGGGGACAGGGGCTTCCTCTCGAAACACCATATATTTT.

The genes are TRBV7-2 and TRBJ2-3, with TRBD1 matching over 8 bases. V gave up 5 bases and J gave up 6 bases; unmatched junction bases: 7. In germline, CDR1 is SGHTA, CDR2 FQGNSA. The length of the CDR3 is 14 residues. CDR3 sequence reads: CASSAGQGFDTQYF. CDR3 DNA sequence: TGTGCCAGCAGCGCAGGACAGGGATTCGATACGCAGTATTTT.

Here the CDR3 reads CASEPEPGEGMNTEAFF. For the CDR3, the DNA is TGCGCCAGCGAGCCTGAGCCGGGGGAGGGAATGAACACTGAAGCTTTCTTT. This rearrangement joins TRBV10-2 to TRBJ1-1; maybe TRBD1 (5 bases). Trimming shortened V by 8 bases and J by 0 bases, and 22 bases separated the two germline ends. The CDR3 spans 17 residues. Germline V gene sequence: CDR1 WSHSY, CDR2 SAAADI.

This clone appeared a single time. The chain combines TRBV27 with TRBJ1-2; possible D gene TRBD1, 6 bases. The length of the CDR3 is 12 residues. The V and J ends lost 1 base and 9 bases respectively, with 9 bases between them. Germline CDR1 MNHEY, CDR2 SMNVEV (reference sequence). The CDR3 coding sequence is TGTGCCAGCAGTTTATTCGGGGACAGCTACACCTTC. Protein sequence: CASSLFGDSYTF.

The rearrangement joins TRBV19 to TRBJ1-4; D is ambiguous. The germline V gene encodes CDR1 LNHDA and CDR2 SQIVND (reference sequence). This CDR3 is built from 15 residues. V was cut by 3 bases and J by 5 bases, with 13 bases left in between. The CDR3 loop reads CASSIHSETNEKLFF. The CDR3 DNA reads TGTGCCAGTAGTATTCACAGTGAGACAAATGAAAAACTGTTTTTT.